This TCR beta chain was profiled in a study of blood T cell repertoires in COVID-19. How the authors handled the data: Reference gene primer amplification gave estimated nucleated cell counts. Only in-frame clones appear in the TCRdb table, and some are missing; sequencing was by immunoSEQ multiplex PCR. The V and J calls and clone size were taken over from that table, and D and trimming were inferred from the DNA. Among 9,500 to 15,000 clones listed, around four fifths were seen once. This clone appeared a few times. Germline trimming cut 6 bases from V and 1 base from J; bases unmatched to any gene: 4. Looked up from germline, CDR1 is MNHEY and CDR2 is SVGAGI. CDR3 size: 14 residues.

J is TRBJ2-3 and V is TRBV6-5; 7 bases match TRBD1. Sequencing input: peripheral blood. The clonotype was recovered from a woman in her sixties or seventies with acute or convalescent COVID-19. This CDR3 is CASRRDRGTDTQYF. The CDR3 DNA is TGTGCCAGCAGAAGGGACAGAGGCACAGATACGCAGTATTTT.